The 13 T cell receptor beta chains in this list originate from one sample, sequenced in a study of T cells in Graves' hyperthyroidism and ophthalmopathy. There were TCR beta CDR3 regions amplified from RNA transcripts. HTBI primers were employed in a first-round RT-PCR of the TCR CDR3. TCRdb ran MiXCR on the multiplex PCR reads and lists one entry per CDR3 protein. The profile shows under 400,000 distinct CDR3 sequences, 15% to 19% of them singletons. The sequencing sample was made of blood. Receptors originate from a woman younger than 30 with Graves' hyperthyroidism that later progressed to Graves' ophthalmopathy.

In the case of this clonotype: A clone one base away is much larger, so this may be a read error. The rearrangement joins TRBV30 to TRBJ1-2, with a possible D match to TRBD1 (6 bases). This CDR3 has 12 amino acids. Trimming stripped 8 bases from V and 4 bases from J, with 14 bases between. Germline V gene sequence: CDR1 GTSNPN, CDR2 SVGIG (reference sequence). The CDR3: CAEEGDRYGYTF. CDR3 bases: TGTGCCGAGGAGGGGGATCGCTATGGCTACACCTTC.

The chain carries TRBV20-1 and TRBJ1-6, with 8 positions matching TRBD1. Germline V gene data show CDR1 as DFQATT and CDR2 as SNEGSKA (reference sequence). V lost 6 bases, J lost 4 bases, and 11 bases stayed unmatched. This CDR3 is built from 16 residues. CDR3 region: CSASTPGGRYNSPLHF. CDR3 sequence (DNA): TGCAGTGCAAGTACCCCAGGGGGCAGATATAATTCACCCCTCCACTTT.

There are many counts of this clonotype. The V gene is TRBV28, the J gene TRBJ1-1; unclear D gene. CDR3 size: 13 residues. The germline CDR1 and CDR2 sequences are MDHEN and SYDVKM. V lost 5 bases and J lost 12, with 19 bases in between. The CDR3 loop is CASSPSVPFTTFF. The CDR3 bases are TGTGCCAGCAGTCCCTCCGTCCCGTTTACAACTTTCTTT.

This clonotype has a count of ten or more. The rearrangement joins TRBV7-9 to TRBJ2-1; D gene ambiguous. V was clipped by 5 bases and J by 9 bases, with 20 bases between them. CDR1 and CDR2 from the germline V gene are SEHNR and FQNEAQ (reference sequence). The CDR3 length is 15 residues. CDR3 in DNA: TGTGCCAGCAGCACGACTGTAGGGATCTTCAGTGAGCAGTTCTTC. Translation: CASSTTVGIFSEQFF. The whole variable domain, remainder taken from reference TRBV7-9 and TRBJ2-1, is DTGVSQNPRHKITKRGQNVTFRCDPISEHNRLYWYRQTLGQGPEFLTYFQNEAQLEKSRLLSDRFSAERPKGSFSTLEIQRTEQGDSAMYLCASSTTVGIFSEQFFGPGTRLTVL.

In this sample, this clonotype turned up many times. The chain couples TRBV11-2 to TRBJ2-5; 7 nucleotides match TRBD2. Trimming cost V 5 bases and J 3 bases; bases outside gene matches: 9. Germline V CDR1 and CDR2: SGHAT, FQNNGV. This CDR3 region has 15 residues. CDR3 bases: TGTGCCAGCAGCCGCTGGTTGGCGGGAGAAGAGACCCAGTACTTC. Residues: CASSRWLAGEETQYF.

Many counts were recorded for this clonotype. This chain joins TRBV7-6 and TRBJ2-7, with D perhaps TRBD1 (8 bases). The length of the CDR3 is 13 residues. Germline lookup yields CDR1 SGHVS and CDR2 FNYEAQ. Deletions cut 5 bases from V and 3 bases from J, with 11 bases between. The CDR3 loop reads CASSNRGGYEQYF. CDR3 nucleotide sequence: TGTGCCAGCAGCAACAGGGGGGGCTACGAGCAGTACTTC. The full variable domain, its missing parts supplied by reference TRBV7-6 and TRBJ2-7, is GAGVSQSPRYKVTKRGQDVALRCDPISGHVSLYWYRQALGQGPEFLTYFNYEAQQDKSGLPNDRFSAERPEGSISTLTIQRTEQRDSAMYRCASSNRGGYEQYFGPGTRLTVT.

This clonotype was recorded many times. V and J are TRBV7-2 and TRBJ1-1; tentatively, D is TRBD1 (6 bases). Germline assignment: CDR1 SGHTA and CDR2 FQGNSA. The CDR3 is made up of 16 amino acids. V lost 5 bases and J 3 bases, leaving 19 bases between the germline ends. CDR3 nucleotides: TGTGCCAGCAGCACAACCGTATGGGGGCTCGACACTGAAGCTTTCTTT. It codes for CASSTTVWGLDTEAFF.

The sample holds a few counts of this clonotype. This chain joins TRBV30 and TRBJ2-5; unclear D gene. This CDR3 is built from 11 residues. V lost 0 bases and J lost 4, with 3 bases in between. Germline-derived CDR1 and CDR2 are GTSNPN and SVGIG (reference sequence). This chain's CDR3 is CAWSVGETQYF. The CDR3, as DNA: TGTGCCTGGAGTGTTGGAGAGACCCAGTACTTC.

At least ten counts were recorded for this clonotype. This chain joins TRBV30 and TRBJ2-7, with D unclear. The V gene's germline CDR1 is GTSNPN and CDR2 SVGIG (reference sequence). Trimming took 1 base from V and 6 from J, leaving 7 bases between them. The CDR3 spans 11 residues. Here the CDR3 reads CAWSGSSEQYF. CDR3 nucleotide sequence: TGTGCCTGGAGTGGCTCGTCCGAGCAGTACTTC.

This clonotype was counted at least ten times. The chain joins TRBV30 to TRBJ2-1; D might be TRBD2 (5 bases). Germline values: CDR1 GTSNPN, CDR2 SVGIG (reference sequence). Deletions cut 0 bases from V and 2 bases from J, with 11 bases between. This CDR3 region has 15 residues. CDR3 nucleotides: TGTGCCTGGAGTGTAAGGACTTACACCTACAATGAGCAGTTCTTC. Translated: CAWSVRTYTYNEQFF.

This clonotype has at least ten counts. V is TRBV27 and J is TRBJ2-1; D gene ambiguous. In germline, CDR1 is MNHEY, CDR2 SMNVEV (reference sequence). CDR3 length equals 14 residues. V lost 6 bases, J lost 3 bases, and 12 bases lay in between. This CDR3 is CASSPGPRYNEQFF. CDR3 nucleotide sequence: TGTGCCAGCAGCCCCGGGCCCCGCTACAATGAGCAGTTCTTC.

This clonotype was counted only a few times. V usage is TRBV6-2 or TRBV6-3 and J usage is TRBJ2-7; D is possibly TRBD2 (6 bases). V was trimmed by 5 bases and J by 4 bases, leaving 18 bases between them. This CDR3 is 15 amino acids long. From germline, CDR1 is MNHEY and CDR2 SVGEGT. The CDR3 DNA is TGTGCCAGCAGTCCTCAGACTAGTTTTACGTACGAGCAGTACTTC. Its translation is CASSPQTSFTYEQYF.

The rearrangement uses TRBV30 and TRBJ1-4; 7 bases match TRBD1. Trimming removed 3 bases from V and 7 bases from J; junction bases left unmatched: 11. CDR3 length equals 15 residues. The V gene's germline CDR1 is GTSNPN and CDR2 SVGIG (reference sequence). Here the CDR3 reads CAWRVPTGNSEKLFF. As DNA, the CDR3 is TGTGCCTGGAGGGTCCCGACAGGGAACTCTGAAAAACTGTTTTTT.